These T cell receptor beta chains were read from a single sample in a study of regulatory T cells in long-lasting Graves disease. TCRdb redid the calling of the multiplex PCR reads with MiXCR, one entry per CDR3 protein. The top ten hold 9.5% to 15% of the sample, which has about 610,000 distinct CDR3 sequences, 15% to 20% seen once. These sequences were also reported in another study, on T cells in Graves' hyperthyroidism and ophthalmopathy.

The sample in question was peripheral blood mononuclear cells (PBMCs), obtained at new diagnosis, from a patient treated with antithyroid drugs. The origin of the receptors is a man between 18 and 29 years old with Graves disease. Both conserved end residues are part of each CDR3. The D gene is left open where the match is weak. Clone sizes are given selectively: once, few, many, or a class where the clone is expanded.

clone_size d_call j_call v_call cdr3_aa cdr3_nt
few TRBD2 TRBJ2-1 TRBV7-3 CASSLSGMMNEQFF TGTGCCAGCAGCTTGAGCGGGATGATGAATGAGCAGTTCTTC
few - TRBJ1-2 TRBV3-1 CASSRAPIFGYTF TGTGCCAGCAGCCGGGCGCCGATCTTCGGCTACACCTTC
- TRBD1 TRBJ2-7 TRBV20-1 CSASNRDRIYEQYF TGCAGTGCAAGCAACCGGGACAGGATATACGAGCAGTACTTC
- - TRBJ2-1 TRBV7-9 CASSPGGVVLNEQFF TGTGCCAGCAGCCCCGGAGGGGTTGTCCTTAATGAGCAGTTCTTC
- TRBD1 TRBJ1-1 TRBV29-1 CSVIRSGTGFSTEAFF TGCAGCGTGATACGGTCCGGGACAGGCTTTAGCACTGAAGCTTTCTTT
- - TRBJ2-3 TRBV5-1 CASSLGFVGVMTDTQYF TGCGCCAGCAGCTTGGGTTTTGTGGGAGTAATGACAGATACGCAGTATTTT
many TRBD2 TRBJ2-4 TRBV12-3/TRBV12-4 CASSFRAGGRYIQYF TGTGCCAGCAGTTTCAGGGCGGGAGGGCGCTACATTCAGTACTTC
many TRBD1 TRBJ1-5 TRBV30 CAWTRDRSNQPQHF TGTGCCTGGACCAGGGACAGAAGCAATCAGCCCCAGCATTTT
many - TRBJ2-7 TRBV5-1 CASSAQPTGSSSYEQYF TGCGCCAGCAGCGCGCAACCCACAGGGTCGAGCTCCTACGAGCAGTACTTC
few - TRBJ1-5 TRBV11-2 CASSLAHSNQPQHF TGTGCCAGCAGCCTAGCCCATAGCAATCAGCCCCAGCATTTT
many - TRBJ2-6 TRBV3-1 CASSQQGFLAGANVLTF TGTGCCAGCAGCCAACAGGGGTTTCTTGCTGGGGCCAACGTCCTGACTTTC
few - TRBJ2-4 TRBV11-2 CASSSGLMGVAKNIQYF TGTGCCAGCAGTTCTGGTCTGATGGGGGTGGCCAAAAACATTCAGTACTTC
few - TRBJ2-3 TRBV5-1 CASSWVSATDTQYF TGCGCCAGCAGCTGGGTTTCTGCCACAGATACGCAGTATTTT
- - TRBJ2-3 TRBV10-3 CAIGGGRTDTQYF TGTGCCATCGGGGGCGGGAGAACAGATACGCAGTATTTT
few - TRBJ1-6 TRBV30 CAWDHLSDSPLHF TGTGCCTGGGACCACTTGTCGGATTCACCCCTCCACTTT
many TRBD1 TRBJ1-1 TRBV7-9 CASSQGGDRMNTEAFF TGTGCCAGCAGCCAGGGCGGGGACAGAATGAACACTGAAGCTTTCTTT
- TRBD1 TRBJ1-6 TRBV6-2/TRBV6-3 CASSLTRQGESPLHF TGTGCCAGCAGCCTAACCAGACAGGGGGAATCACCCCTCCACTTT
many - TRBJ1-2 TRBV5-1 CASSFDRRGAYGYTF TGCGCCAGCAGCTTCGACAGGCGCGGGGCCTATGGCTACACCTTC
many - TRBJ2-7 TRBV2 CASRGTYEQYF TGTGCCAGCAGGGGGACCTACGAGCAGTACTTC
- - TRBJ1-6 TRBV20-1 CSARGGEDSFSPLHF TGCAGTGCTAGAGGGGGTGAGGACAGTTTTTCACCCCTCCACTTT
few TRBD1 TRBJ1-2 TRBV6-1 CASRERTGIYGYTF TGTGCCAGCAGGGAAAGGACAGGGATCTATGGCTACACCTTC
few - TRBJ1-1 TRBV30 CAWSPPWTRRDTEAFF TGTGCCTGGAGTCCACCTTGGACCAGGAGGGACACTGAAGCTTTCTTT
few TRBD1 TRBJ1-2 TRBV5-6 CASSVYGRGPNYGYTF TGTGCCAGCAGCGTTTACGGGAGGGGGCCAAACTATGGCTACACCTTC